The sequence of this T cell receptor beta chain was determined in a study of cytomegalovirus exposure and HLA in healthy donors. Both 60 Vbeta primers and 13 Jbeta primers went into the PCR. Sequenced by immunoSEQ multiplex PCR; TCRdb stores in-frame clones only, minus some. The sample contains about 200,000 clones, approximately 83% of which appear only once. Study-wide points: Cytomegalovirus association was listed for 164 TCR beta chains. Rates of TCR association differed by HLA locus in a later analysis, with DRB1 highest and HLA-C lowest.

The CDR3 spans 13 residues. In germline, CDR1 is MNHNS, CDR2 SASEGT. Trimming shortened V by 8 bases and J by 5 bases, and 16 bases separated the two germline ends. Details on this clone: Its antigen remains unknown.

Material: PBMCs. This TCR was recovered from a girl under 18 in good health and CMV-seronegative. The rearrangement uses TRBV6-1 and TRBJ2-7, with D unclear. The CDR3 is CASLFLPVHEQYF. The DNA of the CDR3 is TGTGCCAGCCTTTTTCTCCCGGTGCACGAGCAGTACTTC.